Given below is one T cell receptor (beta chain) in context. Antigen specificity is unknown. The junction had 4 bases not matched to a gene; V was cut back by 5 bases and J by 0 bases. The CDR3 length is 15 residues. Germline CDR1 MNHEY, CDR2 SVGAGI. As every portion of the isolated RNA was reverse transcribed, the sequencing read expressed TCRB transcripts. An average about 3.8 million reads came from naive, central memory and regulatory T cell samples. Data came from immunoSEQ multiplex PCR; TCRdb stores just in-frame clones and leaves some out. The top ten hold 3.5% to 4.5% of the sample, which has about 23,000 clones, 55% to 70% seen once. CD45RO/CCR7/CD25/CD127/CD95/CD27 staining was used to isolate CD4+ naive, central memory, regulatory and stem cell-like memory cells by sorting. The data were taken from a study of beta chain features in type 1 diabetes. Study-level results: Moderate yet significant TCRB CDR3 shortening was seen in Type 1 diabetes patients in all four CD4+ subsets.

The chain couples TRBV6-5 to TRBJ2-1; TRBD2 agrees at 7 bases. This sequence originates from a man aged 18-30 years with type 1 diabetes. What was sequenced was Tregs from blood. Here the CDR3 DNA reads TGTGCCAGCAGTAAACAGCGGGGCTCCTACAATGAGCAGTTCTTC. Its translation is CASSKQRGSYNEQFF.